This passage covers 20 T cell receptor beta chains from one sample sequenced in a study of cytomegalovirus exposure and HLA in healthy donors. 60 Vbeta and 13 Jbeta primers were used in PCR. Only in-frame clones appear in the TCRdb table, and some are missing; sequencing was by immunoSEQ multiplex PCR. Found here are under 200,000 clones, about 12% of them singletons; the top ten hold 7.5% to 10%. Sequencing used PBMCs. All receptors come from a man over 45 in good health and CMV-seropositive.

V gene TRBV6-6 combines with J gene TRBJ2-2; the match to TRBD2 covers 7 bases. V was clipped by 6 bases and J by 4 bases; unmatched bases: 8. The CDR3 totals 15 residues. Germline V gene lookup returns CDR1 MNHNY and CDR2 SVGAGI (reference sequence). In DNA form, the CDR3 reads TGTGCCAGCAGCCCCCTAGCGGATCTCACCGGGGAGCTGTTTTTT. The encoded protein is CASSPLADLTGELFF.

This chain connects TRBV28 to TRBJ1-5, with 9 bases identical to TRBD1. The ends lost 7 bases at V and 7 bases at J; junction bases unmatched: 8. CDR1 and CDR2 (germline): MDHEN, SYDVKM. This CDR3 has 14 residues. The CDR3 sequence is CASNLGQGRQPQHF. The CDR3 DNA follows: TGTGCCAGCAATCTGGGACAGGGAAGGCAGCCCCAGCATTTT.

The chain joins TRBV2 to TRBJ1-2; D is possibly TRBD1 (6 bases). The V and J ends lost 6 bases and 4 bases respectively, with 15 bases between them. Per germline, CDR1 SNHLY and CDR2 FYNNEI. The CDR3 has 14 amino acids. CDR3 coding DNA: TGTGCCAGCAGGAACAGGGTAGTTTCCTATGGCTACACCTTC. It specifies CASRNRVVSYGYTF.

There are many counts of this clone. The V and J genes are TRBV6-1 and TRBJ2-7; possibly TRBD2 for D (7 bases). CDR3 length equals 13 residues. V lost 7 bases, J lost 6 bases, and 16 bases lay in between. CDR1 and CDR2 from the germline V gene are MNHNS and SASEGT. This chain's CDR3 is CASNLGEGGEQYF. The CDR3 coding sequence is TGTGCCAGCAACCTAGGGGAGGGGGGCGAGCAGTACTTC.

This clone has only a few counts. The V call is TRBV19, the J call TRBJ1-4; TRBD1 might be the D (5 bases). The CDR3 has 14 amino acids. Germline assignment: CDR1 LNHDA and CDR2 SQIVND (reference sequence). V was clipped by 5 bases and J by 8 bases, with 15 bases between them. The CDR3 nucleotides read TGTGCCAGTAGTTGGGGCCCGGAGGGCGAAAAACTGTTTTTT. Protein product: CASSWGPEGEKLFF.

V and J are TRBV11-3 and TRBJ2-3; 9 bases are a match to TRBD2. Trimming took 5 bases from V and 1 from J; bases not matched to a gene: 4. CDR1 and CDR2 (germline): SGHNT, YENEEA. This CDR3 contains 15 residues. CDR3: CASSPSGARTDTQYF. The CDR3 bases are TGTGCCAGCAGCCCTAGCGGGGCGCGCACAGATACGCAGTATTTT.

This clone was seen only a few times. This sequence joins TRBV4-3 and TRBJ1-5; D ambiguous. Germline CDR1 reads LGHNA; CDR2 reads YSLEER. The ends were cut back, 0 bases at V and 3 bases at J, with 12 bases in the middle. This CDR3 has 16 amino acids. Here the CDR3 DNA reads TGCGCCAGCAGCCAAGATCGACGGACTAACAATCAGCCCCAGCATTTT. It specifies CASSQDRRTNNQPQHF.

A word on this clone: Germline is not matched at one junction end, which may reflect a read error. The chain recombines TRBV5-1 with TRBJ2-1; 10 nucleotides agree with TRBD2. The CDR3 has 14 residues. The germline V gene has CDR1 SGHRS and CDR2 YFSETQ. CDR3 coding DNA: TGCGCCAGCAGCTTGCAGCGGCTAGCGGGGGCCAACATCTTC. The encoded protein is CASSLQRLAGANIF.

V and J are TRBV28 and TRBJ1-5; D is undetermined. CDR3 length equals 11 residues. V was shortened by 5 bases and J by 5 bases, with 4 bases between the two germline ends. Germline values: CDR1 MDHEN, CDR2 SYDVKM. The CDR3, as DNA: TGTGCCAGCAGTCTCGATCAGCCCCAGCATTTT. This gives the protein CASSLDQPQHF.

V gene TRBV5-6 combines with J gene TRBJ1-2; D not resolved. V lost 5 bases and J lost 1, with 9 bases in between. This CDR3 is built from 13 residues. The germline CDR1 and CDR2 sequences are SGHDT and YYEEEE. The CDR3 loop is CASSGTGNYGYTF. The CDR3 nucleotides read TGTGCCAGCAGTGGAACGGGTAACTATGGCTACACCTTC. Combining the CDR3 with reference TRBV5-6 and TRBJ1-2 gives the whole variable domain DAGVTQSPTHLIKTRGQQVTLRCSPKSGHDTVSWYQQALGQGPQFIFQYYEEEERQRGNFPDRFSGHQFPNYSSELNVNALLLGDSALYLCASSGTGNYGYTFGSGTRLTVV.

This clone was seen a handful of times. The chain employs TRBV19 and TRBJ2-3, with TRBD2 as a possible D gene (6 bases). V was trimmed by 7 bases and J by 4 bases, leaving 15 bases between them. CDR3 length: 14 amino acids. Germline CDR1 LNHDA, CDR2 SQIVND (reference sequence). CDR3 protein: CASTPWGLADTQYF. CDR3 DNA sequence: TGTGCCAGTACTCCGTGGGGACTCGCAGATACGCAGTATTTT. The entire variable domain, with the rest obtained from reference TRBV19 and TRBJ2-3, is as follows: DGGITQSPKYLFRKEGQNVTLSCEQNLNHDAMYWYRQDPGQGLRLIYYSQIVNDFQKGDIAEGYSVSREKKESFPLTVTSAQKNPTAFYLCASTPWGLADTQYFGPGTRLTVL.

In its sample, this clone was seen a few times. J is TRBJ1-2 and V is TRBV6-5, with 8 nucleotides matching TRBD1. CDR3 length: 16 residues. CDR1 is MNHEY, CDR2 SVGAGI, per germline. V shed 0 bases and J 0 bases; nucleotides not matched to a gene: 3. The CDR3 DNA sequence: TGTGCCAGCAGTTACTCGGTACAGGGGGCTAACTATGGCTACACCTTC. Amino acid sequence: CASSYSVQGANYGYTF.

This clone occurred a few times. In DNA form, the CDR3 reads TGTGCCAGCAGCTCCCGTCACCTCGCGGAGACCCAGTACTTC. It is translated as CASSSRHLAETQYF. The J gene is TRBJ2-5, the V gene TRBV7-6; D remains unclear. Germline CDR1 SGHVS, CDR2 FNYEAQ. The CDR3 has 14 residues. The V end lost 4 bases, the J end lost 5 bases, and 14 bases lay between the germline ends. The complete variable domain, with remaining parts taken from reference TRBV7-6 and TRBJ2-5, reads GAGVSQSPRYKVTKRGQDVALRCDPISGHVSLYWYRQALGQGPEFLTYFNYEAQQDKSGLPNDRFSAERPEGSISTLTIQRTEQRDSAMYRCASSSRHLAETQYFGPGTRLLVL.

This clone was found a few times. This sequence joins TRBV5-5 and TRBJ1-1; maybe TRBD1 (6 bases). The CDR3 contains 15 residues. Germline CDR1 reads SGHKS; CDR2 reads YYEKEE (reference sequence). Trimming removed 4 bases from V and 4 bases from J, with 17 bases in between. The CDR3: CASSVNFLGGTEAFF. DNA of the CDR3: TGTGCCAGCAGCGTGAACTTTCTAGGGGGCACTGAAGCTTTCTTT.

This clone was observed a handful of times. V is TRBV25-1 and J is TRBJ2-5; D is possibly TRBD2 (6 bases). The germline CDR1 and CDR2 sequences are MGHDK and SYGVNS. Trimming stripped 7 bases from V and 5 bases from J, with 17 bases between. The CDR3 length is 14 residues. DNA for the CDR3: TGTGCCAGCACCCAGAAGGGGAGGAGGGAGACCCAGTACTTC. It is translated as CASTQKGRRETQYF.

V is TRBV7-2 and J is TRBJ1-2; D ambiguous. V was cut by 5 bases and J by 0 bases, with 16 bases left in between. The CDR3 runs to 16 residues. CDR1 is SGHTA and CDR2 is FQGNSA in the germline V gene. The CDR3: CASSPSGIRSNYGYTF. CDR3 in DNA: TGTGCCAGCAGCCCCTCGGGAATAAGATCTAACTATGGCTACACCTTC.

The gene calls are TRBV5-1 and TRBJ1-2; D may be TRBD1 (6 bases). The ends were cut back, 4 bases at V and 8 bases at J, with 12 bases in the middle. The CDR3 runs to 12 residues. CDR1 is SGHRS and CDR2 is YFSETQ in the germline V gene. The CDR3 reads CASSLDSWGYTF. CDR3 bases: TGCGCCAGCAGCCTGGACAGCTGGGGCTACACCTTC.

This chain connects TRBV5-6 to TRBJ2-2, with D possibly TRBD2 on 6 matching bases. The germline CDR1 and CDR2 sequences are SGHDT and YYEEEE. The CDR3 totals 15 residues. V gave up 2 bases and J gave up 6 bases, with 14 bases separating them. CDR3 protein: CASSFGGKVSGELFF. The CDR3 DNA follows: TGTGCCAGCAGCTTTGGGGGGAAGGTCTCCGGGGAGCTGTTTTTT. The full variable domain, completed using reference TRBV5-6 and TRBJ2-2, is DAGVTQSPTHLIKTRGQQVTLRCSPKSGHDTVSWYQQALGQGPQFIFQYYEEEERQRGNFPDRFSGHQFPNYSSELNVNALLLGDSALYLCASSFGGKVSGELFFGEGSRLTVL.

This clone was counted only a few times. V gene TRBV9 combines with J gene TRBJ1-1; a weak D match, TRBD1 (6 bases). V lost 4 bases to trimming and J lost 3 bases, with 10 bases between them. Germline CDR1 reads SGDLS; CDR2 reads YYNGEE. This CDR3 comprises 13 residues. CDR3 amino acids: CASSFRQDTEAFF. The CDR3 DNA reads as TGTGCCAGCAGCTTTCGACAGGACACTGAAGCTTTCTTT.

This clone was seen only a few times. V gene TRBV15 combines with J gene TRBJ1-4; TRBD1 matches 8 bases. CDR3 length equals 15 residues. J was trimmed by 6 bases and V by 5 bases; bases with no gene match: 8. Germline values: CDR1 LNHNV, CDR2 YYDKDF (reference sequence). The CDR3, as DNA: TGTGCCACCAGCCCAGGGGGCGGGTTGGATGAAAAACTGTTTTTT. Translating gives CATSPGGGLDEKLFF.